The clone carrying this T cell receptor (beta chain) was counted a single time. The sample comes from a study of blood T cell repertoires in COVID-19. Study information: COVID-19 samples, acute and convalescent, were from the United States, Italy and Spain. In each case, the material was cDNA or gDNA derived from T cells, B-cell-depleted T cells, or PBMCs.

Trimming stripped 2 bases from V and 8 bases from J, with 13 bases between. This CDR3 is 15 amino acids long. Germline CDR1 is ENHRY and CDR2 is SYGVKD. Original processing methods: Reference gene primer amplification gave nucleated cell count estimates. The repertoire was sequenced with immunoSEQ multiplex PCR; TCRdb's copy has only in-frame clones and lacks some. The DNA gave D and trimming, while V, J and clone size come from that table. The data show roughly 130,000 clones, more than 70% seen once. The sample comprised peripheral blood. The TCR comes from an older man with acute or convalescent COVID-19. The chain employs TRBV10-3 and TRBJ1-6; TRBD1 might be the D (6 bases). DNA for the CDR3: TGTGCCATCAGTGAGGGGGCAGGGGCTTATTCACCCCTCCACTTT. Protein: CAISEGAGAYSPLHF.